This T cell receptor (beta chain) comes out of a study of PD-1 blockade in mismatch repair-deficient tumors. The protocol was immunoSEQ multiplex PCR, while the TCRdb copy is restricted to in-frame clones and leaves out a portion. The sample has some 100,000 clones; 82% are singletons. All patients were mismatch repair deficient, assessed by either PCR or immunohistochemistry. The TCR-sequenced patients were three responders to pembrolizumab. CDR1 is MNHNS, CDR2 SASEGT, per germline. Trimming took 8 bases from V and 2 from J, leaving 10 bases between them. The CDR3 is 12 amino acids. The count of this clone is one.

The chain combines TRBV6-1 with TRBJ2-7, with D perhaps matching TRBD1 or TRBD2 (6 bases each). The source of this sequence is an adult with mismatch repair-deficient cancer. This material consisted of peripheral blood, taken roughly 35 weeks after starting pembrolizumab. CDR3: CASGGPTYEQYF. For the CDR3, the DNA is TGTGCCAGCGGGGGGCCGACCTACGAGCAGTACTTC.